This T cell receptor beta chain comes out of a study of T cell responses to AZD1222 COVID-19 vaccine. Overall study results and limits: Increases in Spike-specific TCR breadth and depth were seen after two AZD1222 doses. Unmutated regions of variants are reportedly targeted by nearly half of spike-specific TCRs. Clonal diversity was possibly underestimated; the donors were predominantly white British and more often female.

Both about-4-week and about-12-week second-dose recipients were combined. Here immunoSEQ multiplex PCR was the method, and the copy in TCRdb shows in-frame clones only, minus some. The top ten clones hold roughly 6.2% of a sample with fewer than 110,000 clones, around 90% of them seen once. This CDR3 region has 16 residues. Trimming pared 0 bases from V and 4 bases from J, leaving 16 bases between. Germline V gene data show CDR1 as SGHDT and CDR2 as YYEEEE. With respect to this clone: Its antigen remains unknown.

This sequence originates from an adult who received the AZD1222 COVID-19 vaccine. This specimen consisted of peripheral blood, obtained 28 days after the second AZD1222 dose. The chain uses TRBV5-6 and TRBJ1-2; TRBD1 is a possible D gene (5 bases). DNA of the CDR3: TGTGCCAGCAGCTTGGCCGGCCAGGGAGGGCCCTATGGCTACACCTTC. This gives the protein CASSLAGQGGPYGYTF.